The clone carrying this T cell receptor beta chain was seen a handful of times. Its antigen is not known. Unsorted libraries were prepared from 2 million PBMCs held at -80 C. The data stem from a study of neurological immune-mediated disorders. Points from the study as a whole: Grouping of repertoires by phylogeny put those of 18 of 34 multiple sclerosis patients into a single related-CDR3 cluster, a possible signature.

By 5'RACE with 10-nucleotide random UMIs, the cDNA was made. TCRdb passed the 5' RACE reads through MiXCR, listing each CDR3 protein once. This sample has 24,000 or so distinct CDR3 sequences; almost 2.5% occur once, and the top ten carry around 2.5%. Germline assignment: CDR1 DFQATT and CDR2 SNEGSKA (reference sequence). The CDR3 totals 13 residues. The V and J ends lost 5 bases and 4 bases respectively, with 12 bases between them. This chain joins TRBV20-1 and TRBJ1-5, with TRBD1 as a possible D gene (6 bases). This clonotype originated in a woman aged 45 to 65 with multiple sclerosis. The sequencing input was PBMCs. The CDR3 loop reads CSAHQGMNQPQHF. In DNA, the CDR3 is TGCAGTGCTCATCAGGGGATGAATCAGCCCCAGCATTTT.